Shown below are 6 T cell receptor beta chains from a single sample sequenced in a study of cytotoxic CD8 clonotypes in ibrutinib-treated CLL. TCRdb's table, derived via immunoSEQ multiplex PCR, lists solely in-frame clones and lacks some. In the table there are 200,000 to 250,000 clones, more than 70% of which are singletons. Sequenced here: PBMCs, sampled after 12 months of ibrutinib treatment. The source is a human donor with chronic lymphocytic leukemia.

The CDR3 loop reads CSVEYRGFYNNEQFF. The DNA of the CDR3 is TGCAGCGTTGAATACAGGGGCTTCTATAACAATGAGCAGTTCTTC. The genes are TRBV29-1 and TRBJ2-1, with 7 bases identical to TRBD1. This CDR3 is built from 15 residues. The J segment lost 5 bases and the V segment lost 2 bases, leaving 9 bases of the junction unmatched. Germline loops: CDR1 SQVTM, CDR2 ANQGSEA.

CDR3 in DNA: TGTGCCAGCAGGGGACAGGGGGCAAACATTCAGTACTTC. Residues: CASRGQGANIQYF. The V and J genes are TRBV2 and TRBJ2-4, with 12 bases matching TRBD1. Germline lookup yields CDR1 SNHLY and CDR2 FYNNEI. The J segment lost 6 bases and the V segment lost 6 bases, leaving 0 bases of the junction unmatched. The CDR3 contains 13 residues. Together with reference TRBV2 and TRBJ2-4, the CDR3 gives the full variable domain: EPEVTQTPSHQVTQMGQEVILRCVPISNHLYFYWYRQILGQKVEFLVSFYNNEISEKSEIFDDQFSVERPDGSNFTLKIRSTKLEDSAMYFCASRGQGANIQYFGAGTRLSVL.

The chain carries TRBV27 and TRBJ1-2, with D maybe TRBD1 (5 bases). Germline assignment: CDR1 MNHEY and CDR2 SMNVEV (reference sequence). This CDR3 is built from 16 residues. The V gene lost 1 base and the J gene lost 1 base, with 13 bases spanning the gap. Here the CDR3 reads CASSLYRPVLNYGYTF. The CDR3 DNA reads as TGTGCCAGCAGTTTATACAGGCCGGTGCTTAACTATGGCTACACCTTC.

The chain links TRBV5-1 to TRBJ2-1; possible D gene TRBD2, 7 bases. V gave up 0 bases and J gave up 8 bases, with 15 bases separating them. The germline V gene encodes CDR1 SGHRS and CDR2 YFSETQ. This CDR3 comprises 15 residues. DNA for the CDR3: TGCGCCAGCAGCTTGGGGACCCCGGGGGGCTATGAGCAGTTCTTC. Encoded protein: CASSLGTPGGYEQFF.

The chain uses TRBV6-5 and TRBJ2-5; 7 bases are a match to TRBD1. The germline V gene encodes CDR1 MNHEY and CDR2 SVGAGI. The length of the CDR3 is 13 residues. The ends lost 6 bases at V and 2 bases at J; junction bases unmatched: 3. The CDR3 sequence: CASSRQGQETQYF. In DNA form, the CDR3 reads TGTGCCAGCAGCCGACAGGGACAAGAGACCCAGTACTTC.

This clone has a single count. The chain carries TRBV7-9 and TRBJ1-1; tentative D call: TRBD1 (5 bases). There are 13 residues in the CDR3. The V and J ends lost 5 bases and 4 bases respectively, with 11 bases between them. Germline V gene lookup returns CDR1 SEHNR and CDR2 FQNEAQ (reference sequence). The DNA of the CDR3 is TGTGCCAGCAGCCAAACGGGGACCACTGAAGCTTTCTTT. This codes for CASSQTGTTEAFF.